This paragraph reports one TCR beta chain. The data were obtained in a study of blood T cell repertoires in COVID-19. V was clipped by 3 bases and J by 2 bases; unmatched bases: 2. The CDR3 has 14 residues. Germline CDR1 is LNHDA and CDR2 is SQIVND (reference sequence). Profiling relied on immunoSEQ multiplex PCR, and the TCRdb table lists in-frame clones only, not all of them. The sample contains about 12,000 clones, 73% of which appear only once. The chain combines TRBV19 with TRBJ2-7; 9 bases align to TRBD1. The TCR was taken from a human donor in a cohort sampled during active COVID-19. The material sequenced was peripheral blood. DNA of the CDR3: TGTGCCAGTAGTATGACAGGGGGAACCTACGAGCAGTACTTC. It yields the protein CASSMTGGTYEQYF.